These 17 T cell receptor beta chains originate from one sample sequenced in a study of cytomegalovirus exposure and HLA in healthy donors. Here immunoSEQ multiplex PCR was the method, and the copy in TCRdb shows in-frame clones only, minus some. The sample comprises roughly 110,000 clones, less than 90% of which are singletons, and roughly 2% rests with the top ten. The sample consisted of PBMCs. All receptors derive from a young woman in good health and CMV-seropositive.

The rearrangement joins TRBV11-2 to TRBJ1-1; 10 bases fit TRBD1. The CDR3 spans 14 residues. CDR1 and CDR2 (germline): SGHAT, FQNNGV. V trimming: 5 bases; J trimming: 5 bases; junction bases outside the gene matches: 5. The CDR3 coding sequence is TGTGCCAGCAGCCCAGGACAGGGGGGGACTGAAGCTTTCTTT. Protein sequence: CASSPGQGGTEAFF.

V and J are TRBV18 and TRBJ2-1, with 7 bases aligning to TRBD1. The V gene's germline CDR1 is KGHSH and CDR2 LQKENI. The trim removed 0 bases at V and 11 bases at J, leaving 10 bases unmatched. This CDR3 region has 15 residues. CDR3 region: CASSPPRGGEFKQFF. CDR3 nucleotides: TGTGCCAGCTCACCACCGAGAGGGGGCGAGTTTAAGCAGTTCTTC. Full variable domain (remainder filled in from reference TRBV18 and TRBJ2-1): NAGVMQNPRHLVRRRGQEARLRCSPMKGHSHVYWYRQLPEEGLKFMVYLQKENIIDESGMPKERFSAEFPKEGPSILRIQQVVRGDSAAYFCASSPPRGGEFKQFFGPGTRLTVL.

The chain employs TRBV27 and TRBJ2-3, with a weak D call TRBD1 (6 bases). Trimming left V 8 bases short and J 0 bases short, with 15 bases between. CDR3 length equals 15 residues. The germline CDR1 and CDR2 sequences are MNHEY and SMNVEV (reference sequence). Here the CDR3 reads CASRPVRGSTDTQYF. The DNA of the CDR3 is TGTGCCAGCCGTCCTGTCAGGGGAAGCACAGATACGCAGTATTTT.

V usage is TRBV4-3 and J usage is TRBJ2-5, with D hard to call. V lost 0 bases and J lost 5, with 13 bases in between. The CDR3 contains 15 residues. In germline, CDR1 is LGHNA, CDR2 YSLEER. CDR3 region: CASSQDLEVLETQYF. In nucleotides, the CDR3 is TGCGCCAGCAGCCAAGATCTTGAGGTCTTGGAGACCCAGTACTTC.

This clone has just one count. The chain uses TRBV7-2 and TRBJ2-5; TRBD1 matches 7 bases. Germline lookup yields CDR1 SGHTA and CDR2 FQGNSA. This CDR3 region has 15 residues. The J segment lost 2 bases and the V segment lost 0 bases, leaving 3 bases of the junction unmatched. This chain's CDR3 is CASSLAHRGQETQYF. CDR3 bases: TGTGCCAGCAGCTTAGCGCACAGGGGACAAGAGACCCAGTACTTC.

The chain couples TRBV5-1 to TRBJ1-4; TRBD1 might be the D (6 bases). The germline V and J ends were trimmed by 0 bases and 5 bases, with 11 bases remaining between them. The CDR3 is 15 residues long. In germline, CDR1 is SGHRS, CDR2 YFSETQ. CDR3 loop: CASSLGGGVNEKLFF. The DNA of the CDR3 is TGCGCCAGCAGCTTGGGAGGGGGGGTAAATGAAAAACTGTTTTTT.

DNA for the CDR3: TGTGCCAGCTCACCAGGGCAGGCCAGCTCTGGAAACACCATATATTTT. Protein product: CASSPGQASSGNTIYF. The chain combines TRBV18 with TRBJ1-3; D remains unclear. V dropped 2 bases and J dropped 0 bases, with 11 bases sitting between them. The CDR3 extends over 16 amino acids. Per germline, CDR1 KGHSH and CDR2 LQKENI.

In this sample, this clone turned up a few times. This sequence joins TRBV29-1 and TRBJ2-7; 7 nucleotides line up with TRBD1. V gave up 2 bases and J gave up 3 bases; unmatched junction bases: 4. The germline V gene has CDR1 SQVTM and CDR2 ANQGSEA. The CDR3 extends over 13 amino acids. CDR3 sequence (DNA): TGCAGCGTTGAATCCCAGGGGGACTACGAGCAGTACTTC. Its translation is CSVESQGDYEQYF.

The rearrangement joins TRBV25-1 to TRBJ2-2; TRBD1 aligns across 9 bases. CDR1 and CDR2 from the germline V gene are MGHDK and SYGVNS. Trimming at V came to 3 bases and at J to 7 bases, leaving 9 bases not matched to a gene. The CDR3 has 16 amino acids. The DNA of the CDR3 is TGTGCCAGCAGTGATTTCCGGGACAGGGATGTCGGGGAGCTGTTTTTT. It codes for CASSDFRDRDVGELFF. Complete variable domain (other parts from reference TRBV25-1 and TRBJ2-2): EADIYQTPRYLVIGTGKKITLECSQTMGHDKMYWYQQDPGMELHLIHYSYGVNSTEKGDLSSESTVSRIRTEHFPLTLESARPSHTSQYLCASSDFRDRDVGELFFGEGSRLTVL.

CDR3 loop: CASSDVSSGSYNEQFF. CDR3 bases: TGTGCCAGCAGTGATGTCTCCTCCGGTTCCTACAATGAGCAGTTCTTC. The chain couples TRBV6-4 to TRBJ2-1; D not certain. This CDR3 has 16 residues. Germline V CDR1 and CDR2: MRHNA, SNTAGT. Trimming removed 3 bases at V and 1 base at J, with 13 bases between.

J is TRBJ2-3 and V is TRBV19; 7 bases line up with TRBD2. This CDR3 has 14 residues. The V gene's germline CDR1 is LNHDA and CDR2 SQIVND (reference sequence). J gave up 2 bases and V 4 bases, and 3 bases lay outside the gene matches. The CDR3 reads CASSRSGNTDTQYF. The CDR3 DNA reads TGTGCCAGTAGTAGGAGCGGGAACACAGATACGCAGTATTTT.

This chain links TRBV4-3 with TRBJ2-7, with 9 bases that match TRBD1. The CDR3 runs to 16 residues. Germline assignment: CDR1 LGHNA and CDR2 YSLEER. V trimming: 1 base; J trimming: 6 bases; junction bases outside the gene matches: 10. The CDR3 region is CASSQVGGEQGAEQYV. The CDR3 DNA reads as TGCGCCAGCAGCCAAGTTGGGGGGGAACAGGGGGCCGAGCAGTACGTC.

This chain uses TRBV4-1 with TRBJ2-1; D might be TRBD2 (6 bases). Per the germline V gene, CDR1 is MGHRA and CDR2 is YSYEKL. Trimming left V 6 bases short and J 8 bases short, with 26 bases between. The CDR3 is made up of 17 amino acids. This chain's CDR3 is CASSPSPRASGLDEQFF. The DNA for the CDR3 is TGCGCCAGCAGTCCCTCCCCCAGGGCAAGCGGGTTGGATGAGCAGTTCTTC.

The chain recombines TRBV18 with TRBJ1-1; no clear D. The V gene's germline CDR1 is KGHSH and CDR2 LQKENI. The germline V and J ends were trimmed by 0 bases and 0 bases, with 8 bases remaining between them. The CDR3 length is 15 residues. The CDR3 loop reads CASSPPAGMNTEAFF. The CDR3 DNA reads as TGTGCCAGCTCACCACCGGCAGGCATGAACACTGAAGCTTTCTTT.

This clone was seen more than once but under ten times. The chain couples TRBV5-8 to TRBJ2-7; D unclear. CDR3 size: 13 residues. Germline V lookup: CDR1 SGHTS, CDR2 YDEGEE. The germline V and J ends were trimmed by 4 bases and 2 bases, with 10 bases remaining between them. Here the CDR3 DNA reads TGTGCCAGCAGCGGTCCAACAACCTACGAGCAGTACTTC. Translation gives CASSGPTTYEQYF.

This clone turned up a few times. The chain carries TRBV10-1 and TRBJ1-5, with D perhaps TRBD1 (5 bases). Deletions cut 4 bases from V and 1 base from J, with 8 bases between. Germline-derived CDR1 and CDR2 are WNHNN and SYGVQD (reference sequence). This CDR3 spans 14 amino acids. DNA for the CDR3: TGCGCCAGCAGTGCTGGACACAGCAATCAGCCCCAGCATTTT. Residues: CASSAGHSNQPQHF.

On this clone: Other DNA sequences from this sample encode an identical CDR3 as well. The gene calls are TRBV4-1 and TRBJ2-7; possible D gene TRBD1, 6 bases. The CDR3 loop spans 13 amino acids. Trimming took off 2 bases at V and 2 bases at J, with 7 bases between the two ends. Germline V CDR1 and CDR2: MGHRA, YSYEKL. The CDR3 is CASSQTGTYEQYF. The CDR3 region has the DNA TGCGCCAGCAGCCAAACAGGGACCTACGAGCAGTACTTC.